These 22 T cell receptor beta chains share one sample of origin, sequenced in a study of OX40 agonist ivuxolimab in advanced cancers. Method: immunoSEQ multiplex PCR; TCRdb's copy keeps in-frame clones and lacks some. Among about 15,000 clones, about 81% were seen once, and the ten largest hold approximately 40%. This specimen was CD4+ or CD8+ T cells sorted from blood, taken in a trial of the OX40 agonist ivuxolimab. These TCRs come from an adult with an advanced solid tumor such as melanoma, head and neck, liver or kidney cancer.

J is TRBJ1-5 and V is TRBV19; the D is unclear. There are 13 residues in the CDR3. Trimming stripped 5 bases from V and 7 bases from J, with 12 bases between. From germline, CDR1 is LNHDA and CDR2 SQIVND (reference sequence). CDR3 in DNA: TGTGCCAGTAGTTCCGGCCTTCTACAGCCCCAGCATTTT. Translation gives CASSSGLLQPQHF.

The chain joins TRBV7-2 to TRBJ1-6, with D possibly TRBD1 on 6 matching bases. Germline CDR1 SGHTA, CDR2 FQGNSA. V was trimmed by 6 bases and J by 0 bases, leaving 15 bases between them. The CDR3 totals 17 residues. The CDR3 DNA reads as TGTGCCAGCAGACAAGACAGGTCTAGCTCCTATAATTCACCCCTCCACTTT. Protein sequence: CASRQDRSSSYNSPLHF.

CDR3: CASSGYLAGGVNEQFF. DNA for the CDR3: TGTGCCAGCAGCGGATACTTAGCGGGAGGAGTCAATGAGCAGTTCTTC. The rearrangement joins TRBV9 to TRBJ2-1, with 10 bases identical to TRBD2. CDR3 size: 16 residues. With V trimmed by 3 bases and J by 6 bases, 9 bases remained unmatched. Germline V gene sequence: CDR1 SGDLS, CDR2 YYNGEE.

This clone was counted between two and nine times. The J gene is TRBJ1-2, the V gene TRBV4-2; 9 bases map to TRBD1. The CDR3 length is 15 residues. J lost 5 bases, V lost 2 bases, and 6 bases had no gene match. The germline CDR1 and CDR2 sequences are LGHNA and YNFKEQ. The DNA of the CDR3 is TGTGCCAGCAGCCAACCGGGACAGGGTTTTTATGGCTACACCTTC. Amino acid sequence: CASSQPGQGFYGYTF.

The chain is built from TRBV4-3 and TRBJ2-7, with a weak D call TRBD2 (6 bases). CDR3 length: 13 amino acids. V lost 0 bases to trimming and J lost 4 bases, with 7 bases between them. Germline V gene data show CDR1 as LGHNA and CDR2 as YSLEER. The CDR3 DNA is TGCGCCAGCAGCCAAGATGGGGGGTACGAGCAGTACTTC. Translated: CASSQDGGYEQYF.

The chain combines TRBV6-4 with TRBJ2-2; 9 bases are a match to TRBD1. This CDR3 spans 14 amino acids. Per the germline V gene, CDR1 is MRHNA and CDR2 is SNTAGT. V lost 4 bases and J lost 3; bases outside the gene matches: 0. The DNA of the CDR3 is TGTGCCAGCAGTGGGACAGGGGACACCGGGGAGCTGTTTTTT. Translation: CASSGTGDTGELFF.

The chain joins TRBV4-3 to TRBJ2-2; D not certain. The germline V gene has CDR1 LGHNA and CDR2 YSLEER. V gave up 3 bases and J gave up 2 bases, with 4 bases separating them. The CDR3 extends over 13 amino acids. In nucleotides, the CDR3 is TGCGCCAGCAGCCAGAGCAACACCGGGGAGCTGTTTTTT. Translation gives CASSQSNTGELFF.

The gene calls are TRBV28 and TRBJ1-5; 8 bases align to TRBD1. The V segment lost 6 bases and the J segment 2 bases; nucleotides outside the gene matches: 3. Germline V gene sequence: CDR1 MDHEN, CDR2 SYDVKM. CDR3 length equals 14 residues. The CDR3 sequence: CASSLGQGNQPQHF. As DNA, the CDR3 is TGTGCCAGCAGCCTGGGACAGGGCAATCAGCCCCAGCATTTT.

The chain carries TRBV7-7 and TRBJ1-1; no firm D call. In germline, CDR1 is SSHAT, CDR2 FNYEAQ (reference sequence). CDR3 length: 13 amino acids. The ends were cut back, 1 base at V and 4 bases at J, with 7 bases in the middle. The CDR3 bases are TGTGCCAGCAGCTTAGGGATGGGCACTGAAGCTTTCTTT. Protein product: CASSLGMGTEAFF.

This sequence joins TRBV6-5 and TRBJ2-5; the D gene is possibly TRBD1 (6 bases). The CDR3 loop spans 15 amino acids. Trimming pared 0 bases from V and 2 bases from J, leaving 10 bases between. Looked up from germline, CDR1 is MNHEY and CDR2 is SVGAGI. The DNA of the CDR3 is TGTGCCAGCAGTTACTCGACAGGTGTACAAGAGACCCAGTACTTC. This codes for CASSYSTGVQETQYF.

The gene calls are TRBV30 and TRBJ2-7; D uncertain. Trimming shortened V by 0 bases and J by 4 bases, and 7 bases separated the two germline ends. This CDR3 comprises 12 residues. Per germline, CDR1 GTSNPN and CDR2 SVGIG (reference sequence). CDR3 residues: CAWSVYSYEQYF. CDR3 nucleotide sequence: TGTGCCTGGAGTGTATACAGTTACGAGCAGTACTTC.

This rearrangement joins TRBV27 to TRBJ2-1; 7 bases line up with TRBD1. Germline V gene sequence: CDR1 MNHEY, CDR2 SMNVEV (reference sequence). The CDR3 spans 14 residues. V lost 6 bases, J lost 4 bases, and 6 bases stayed unmatched. This CDR3 is CASSPGTAYNEQFF. The CDR3 region has the DNA TGTGCCAGCAGCCCAGGGACAGCTTACAATGAGCAGTTCTTC.

The chain has TRBV6-5 and TRBJ2-5; tentatively, D is TRBD2 (6 bases). The end of the DNA fits TRBJ2-7 better, so the J call may be wrong. Germline V gives CDR1 MNHEY, CDR2 SVGAGI. The CDR3 is made up of 13 amino acids. CDR3 region: CASSYGTYYEQYF. The DNA of the CDR3 is TGTGCCAGCAGTTATGGGACTTACTACGAGCAGTACTTC.

The chain is built from TRBV25-1 and TRBJ2-7; D is unclear. The CDR3 has 15 amino acids. Looked up from germline, CDR1 is MGHDK and CDR2 is SYGVNS. Trimming removed 0 bases from V and 2 bases from J, with 11 bases in between. For the CDR3, the DNA is TGTGCCAGCAGTGAATATGGGGAACGCCCCTACGAGCAGTACTTC. This codes for CASSEYGERPYEQYF.

J is TRBJ1-2 and V is TRBV7-6; the match to TRBD1 covers 7 bases. The CDR3 sequence is 16 residues long. Germline V CDR1 and CDR2: SGHVS, FNYEAQ. V gave up 0 bases and J gave up 4 bases; unmatched junction bases: 8. CDR3 loop: CASSLAAGQPSYGYTF. The DNA for the CDR3 is TGTGCCAGCAGCTTAGCCGCGGGACAGCCCTCCTATGGCTACACCTTC.

This clone came up once. The chain has TRBV10-1 and TRBJ1-1; 9 bases agree with TRBD1. The germline V gene encodes CDR1 WNHNN and CDR2 SYGVQD (reference sequence). V trimming: 5 bases; J trimming: 7 bases; junction bases outside the gene matches: 8. This CDR3 is built from 14 residues. The chain's CDR3 is CASSHRGRVVEAFF. The CDR3, as DNA: TGCGCCAGCAGTCACAGGGGGCGAGTCGTTGAAGCTTTCTTT.

V is TRBV7-9 and J is TRBJ1-3; 8 positions agree with TRBD1. CDR1 is SEHNR and CDR2 is FQNEAQ in the germline V gene (reference sequence). V shed 3 bases and J 4 bases; nucleotides not matched to a gene: 8. The CDR3 covers 16 residues. The CDR3 nucleotides are TGTGCCAGCAGCTTTCCCCTGGGACAGGTGGGAAACACCATATATTTT. Residues: CASSFPLGQVGNTIYF. The whole variable domain, filled in from reference TRBV7-9 and TRBJ1-3, reads DTGVSQNPRHKITKRGQNVTFRCDPISEHNRLYWYRQTLGQGPEFLTYFQNEAQLEKSRLLSDRFSAERPKGSFSTLEIQRTEQGDSAMYLCASSFPLGQVGNTIYFGEGSWLTVV.

V usage is TRBV7-9 and J usage is TRBJ2-2; 8 positions match TRBD1. From germline, CDR1 is SEHNR and CDR2 FQNEAQ (reference sequence). After removal of 5 bases from V and 2 bases from J, the junction contained 7 bases not matched to a gene. This CDR3 has 16 residues. CDR3 amino acids: CASSPKGQGNTGELFF. CDR3 DNA sequence: TGTGCCAGCAGCCCGAAAGGACAGGGTAACACCGGGGAGCTGTTTTTT.

V and J are TRBV6-1 and TRBJ1-5; no reliable D call. Trimming left V 2 bases short and J 2 bases short, with 10 bases between. CDR1 and CDR2 from the germline V gene are MNHNS and SASEGT. The CDR3 length is 15 residues. The CDR3 nucleotides read TGTGCCAGCAGTGAATTTGGGGTAGGCAATCAGCCCCAGCATTTT. Its translation: CASSEFGVGNQPQHF.

The chain carries TRBV6-1 and TRBJ2-7, with D perhaps matching TRBD1 (6 bases). This CDR3 is 15 amino acids long. Germline V lookup: CDR1 MNHNS, CDR2 SASEGT. V was clipped by 1 base and J by 2 bases, with 12 bases between them. The DNA for the CDR3 is TGTGCCAGCAGTGAAGACGGGACACTAGCCTACGAGCAGTACTTC. As protein: CASSEDGTLAYEQYF.

The chain employs TRBV7-3 and TRBJ2-3; the D gene is possibly TRBD2 (5 bases). CDR1 is SGHTA, CDR2 FQGTGA, per germline. The CDR3 is 13 residues long. Trimming removed 5 bases at V and 4 bases at J, with 10 bases between. CDR3 sequence (DNA): TGTGCCAGCAGCCCGGACTGGTCAGATACGCAGTATTTT. As protein: CASSPDWSDTQYF.

In this sample, this clone turned up a few times. This sequence joins TRBV4-2 and TRBJ2-1, with D tentatively TRBD1 (6 bases). The germline V and J ends were trimmed by 0 bases and 5 bases, with 14 bases remaining between them. The CDR3 is made up of 16 amino acids. From germline, CDR1 is LGHNA and CDR2 YNFKEQ. DNA for the CDR3: TGTGCCAGCAGCCAAGAGGGGGCAGGGGCAAACAATGAGCAGTTCTTC. Translated: CASSQEGAGANNEQFF.